Presented here are 26 T cell receptor beta chains from one specimen sequenced in a study of CD8 T cells in Susac syndrome. Reverse transcription of 0.5 to 1 ug RNA was carried out with random hexamers. TCRdb analysed the immunoSEQ multiplex PCR reads with MiXCR anew, one entry per CDR3 protein. The profile covers approximately 130,000 distinct CDR3 sequences, with approximately 89% appearing a single time and around 0.25% taken by the ten largest. Material: CD8+ T cells from PBMCs. The origin of the receptors is a human donor with multiple sclerosis.

The chain is built from TRBV30 and TRBJ1-5; D is uncertain. The V end was cut by 4 bases, the J end by 5 bases, with 15 bases between. The CDR3 covers 14 residues. Germline CDR1 and CDR2: GTSNPN and SVGIG (reference sequence). CDR3: CAWKEGLLDQPQHF. The DNA of the CDR3 is TGTGCCTGGAAAGAAGGGCTTCTGGATCAGCCCCAGCATTTT.

This chain uses TRBV28 with TRBJ1-2, with D uncertain. The germline gives CDR1 MDHEN, CDR2 SYDVKM. CDR3 length equals 15 residues. V shed 7 bases and J shed 4 bases, with 19 bases lying between them. The CDR3 is CASTLSLGKPYGYTF. The CDR3 nucleotides read TGTGCCAGCACCCTAAGCTTGGGGAAACCCTATGGCTACACCTTC.

The rearrangement joins TRBV20-1 to TRBJ1-6; no reliable D call. This CDR3 region has 17 residues. Germline CDR1 is DFQATT and CDR2 is SNEGSKA (reference sequence). V was cut by 6 bases and J by 8 bases, with 26 bases left in between. DNA of the CDR3: TGCAGTGCCACTGTGGGATGGAGGGCCGTTTGGGATTCACCCCTCCACTTT. Translating it yields CSATVGWRAVWDSPLHF.

The chain combines TRBV10-3 with TRBJ2-7; D gene ambiguous. The germline gives CDR1 ENHRY, CDR2 SYGVKD. CDR3 length: 10 amino acids. The ends were cut back, 9 bases at V and 5 bases at J, with 8 bases in the middle. The CDR3 DNA follows: TGTGCCATTGGGGAAGACGAGCAGTACTTC. This gives the protein CAIGEDEQYF.

The chain joins TRBV4-1 to TRBJ2-7; 7 bases are a match to TRBD2. V was pared by 4 bases and J by 4 bases, with 7 bases of the junction left unmatched. CDR1 and CDR2 (germline): MGHRA, YSYEKL. The CDR3 extends over 14 amino acids. The CDR3 DNA sequence: TGCGCCAGCAGCCCCGTGCGGGAGAGGTACGAGCAGTACTTC. It specifies CASSPVRERYEQYF.

V and J are TRBV19 and TRBJ2-1; 7 bases match TRBD2. With 5 bases clipped from V and 4 bases from J, the junction kept 5 bases outside the gene matches. This CDR3 spans 14 amino acids. The germline CDR1 and CDR2 sequences are LNHDA and SQIVND (reference sequence). CDR3 bases: TGTGCCAGTAGTTCGTGGGAGGGATACAATGAGCAGTTCTTC. Its translation is CASSSWEGYNEQFF. Full variable domain (outside the CDR3, taken from reference TRBV19 and TRBJ2-1): DGGITQSPKYLFRKEGQNVTLSCEQNLNHDAMYWYRQDPGQGLRLIYYSQIVNDFQKGDIAEGYSVSREKKESFPLTVTSAQKNPTAFYLCASSSWEGYNEQFFGPGTRLTVL.

The rearrangement joins TRBV27 to TRBJ1-1, with 7 bases aligning to TRBD1. Unmatched junction bases numbered 11, after V lost 4 bases and J lost 6 bases. Looked up from germline, CDR1 is MNHEY and CDR2 is SMNVEV (reference sequence). The CDR3 has 15 residues. CDR3 residues: CASSSIIKGAPEAFF. CDR3 coding DNA: TGTGCCAGCAGTTCTATCATAAAGGGGGCCCCTGAAGCTTTCTTT.

This sequence joins TRBV7-9 and TRBJ1-2; D is possibly TRBD1 (5 bases). The CDR3 totals 13 residues. The germline V and J ends were trimmed by 7 bases and 4 bases, with 13 bases remaining between them. The germline gives CDR1 SEHNR, CDR2 FQNEAQ (reference sequence). The CDR3 loop reads CASTPVGGYGYTF. The CDR3 DNA follows: TGTGCCAGCACCCCCGTCGGGGGCTATGGCTACACCTTC.

The rearrangement links TRBV15 to TRBJ2-5, with TRBD1 as a possible D gene (6 bases). This CDR3 region has 13 residues. V lost 4 bases, J lost 7 bases, and 13 bases lay in between. In germline, CDR1 is LNHNV, CDR2 YYDKDF (reference sequence). Written as DNA, the CDR3 is TGTGCCACCAGCACGACAGGTGAGGGGACCCAGTACTTC. It codes for CATSTTGEGTQYF.

The J gene is TRBJ2-5, the V gene TRBV11-1; 13 nucleotides align to TRBD2. Trimming took 6 bases from V and 0 from J; bases not matched to a gene: 7. Germline assignment: CDR1 SGHAT and CDR2 FQDESV (reference sequence). The CDR3 is 17 amino acids. The CDR3: CASRRGLAGPYQETQYF. CDR3 nucleotide sequence: TGTGCCAGCAGGAGGGGACTAGCGGGGCCGTACCAAGAGACCCAGTACTTC.

This clonotype is a singleton in its sample. The chain has TRBV4-3 and TRBJ2-1; no definite D call. This CDR3 has 18 residues. Germline loops: CDR1 LGHNA, CDR2 YSLEER. The V end was cut by 0 bases, the J end by 2 bases, with 17 bases between. The CDR3 loop is CASSQDSAVVDAYNEQFF. For the CDR3, the DNA is TGCGCCAGCAGCCAAGATTCCGCGGTGGTAGACGCCTACAATGAGCAGTTCTTC.

The rearrangement links TRBV5-4 to TRBJ1-5, with D hard to call. The CDR3 sequence is 13 residues long. The germline V and J ends were trimmed by 3 bases and 7 bases, with 11 bases remaining between them. Per the germline V gene, CDR1 is SGHNT and CDR2 is YYREEE (reference sequence). The CDR3 nucleotides read TGTGCCAGCAGCTCCGGTGGACTACAGCCCCAGCATTTT. Amino acids: CASSSGGLQPQHF.

The chain couples TRBV7-9 to TRBJ1-2; TRBD1 is a possible D gene (5 bases). V shed 5 bases and J shed 4 bases, with 14 bases lying between them. CDR3 length: 14 amino acids. Germline V gives CDR1 SEHNR, CDR2 FQNEAQ (reference sequence). CDR3 bases: TGTGCCAGCAGCGCCGAGACAGTTTTCTATGGCTACACCTTC. Translation: CASSAETVFYGYTF.

V is TRBV25-1 and J is TRBJ1-1; D not resolved. Trimming shortened V by 1 base and J by 7 bases, and 10 bases separated the two germline ends. The CDR3 consists of 13 residues. Looked up from germline, CDR1 is MGHDK and CDR2 is SYGVNS. The DNA of the CDR3 is TGTGCCAGCAGTGAATCGGGGAACGATGAAGCTTTCTTT. Protein product: CASSESGNDEAFF.

This sequence joins TRBV25-1 and TRBJ2-5, with 8 bases fitting TRBD2. CDR1 and CDR2 from the germline V gene are MGHDK and SYGVNS. The V gene end was trimmed by 4 bases and the J gene end by 4 bases; junction bases not matched to a gene: 8. The CDR3 length is 15 residues. The chain's CDR3 is CASSVVREGRETQYF. As DNA, the CDR3 is TGTGCCAGCAGTGTAGTACGGGAGGGCCGAGAGACCCAGTACTTC.

This clonotype appeared a single time. This chain connects TRBV7-2 to TRBJ2-3; a weak D match, TRBD1 (5 bases). CDR1 is SGHTA, CDR2 FQGNSA, per germline. The CDR3 consists of 15 residues. V dropped 6 bases and J dropped 2 bases, with 15 bases sitting between them. CDR3 loop: CASSWTPSSTDTQYF. In nucleotides, the CDR3 is TGTGCCAGCAGTTGGACACCCTCCTCCACAGATACGCAGTATTTT.

The chain combines TRBV29-1 with TRBJ2-3; no clear D gene. V lost 5 bases and J 2 bases, leaving 2 bases between the germline ends. The CDR3 length is 10 residues. Germline V gives CDR1 SQVTM, CDR2 ANQGSEA. The DNA for the CDR3 is TGCAGCGTTTTCACAGATACGCAGTATTTT. This encodes CSVFTDTQYF.

The J gene is TRBJ2-1, the V gene TRBV29-1, with D perhaps matching TRBD1 (6 bases). This CDR3 spans 13 amino acids. V shed 4 bases and J shed 9 bases, with 16 bases lying between them. CDR1 is SQVTM and CDR2 is ANQGSEA in the germline V gene. CDR3 nucleotide sequence: TGCAGCGTTGGTGGGGGCGAGGACGGTGAGCAGTTCTTC. Its translation: CSVGGGEDGEQFF.

The V and J genes are TRBV7-2 and TRBJ2-7; unclear D gene. Per germline, CDR1 SGHTA and CDR2 FQGNSA. This CDR3 spans 14 amino acids. Trimming removed 4 bases at V and 3 bases at J, with 13 bases between. The chain's CDR3 is CASSSVGALYEQYF. In DNA form, the CDR3 reads TGTGCCAGCAGCTCGGTGGGTGCGCTCTACGAGCAGTACTTC.

This sequence joins TRBV11-2 and TRBJ2-7; 9 nucleotides match TRBD1. The germline V gene has CDR1 SGHAT and CDR2 FQNNGV. V dropped 3 bases and J dropped 6; count of bases not matched to a gene: 12. CDR3 size: 16 residues. The CDR3 DNA is TGTGCCAGCAGCTTTGCCCCGGGACAGGGAACCCCCGAGCAGTACTTC. Amino acid sequence: CASSFAPGQGTPEQYF.

This rearrangement joins TRBV6-1 to TRBJ2-7; D could derive from TRBD1 or TRBD2 (5 bases each). V was trimmed by 1 base and J by 0 bases, leaving 10 bases between them. Germline-derived CDR1 and CDR2 are MNHNS and SASEGT. The CDR3 has 15 residues. The CDR3 nucleotides are TGTGCCAGCAGTGAAGGGGGACGGAGCTCCTACGAGCAGTACTTC. It encodes CASSEGGRSSYEQYF.

This chain joins TRBV12-3 or TRBV12-4 and TRBJ2-1, with no clear D. V gave up 2 bases and J gave up 10 bases, with 9 bases separating them. The CDR3 spans 12 residues. In DNA form, the CDR3 reads TGTGCCAGCAGTTTATTGGCGGCAGAGCAGTTCTTC. This codes for CASSLLAAEQFF.

The chain joins TRBV7-9 to TRBJ1-3; 10 positions match TRBD1. V lost 4 bases, J lost 2 bases, and 5 bases stayed unmatched. This CDR3 has 16 residues. Germline CDR1 reads SEHNR; CDR2 reads FQNEAQ (reference sequence). The CDR3 DNA follows: TGTGCCAGCAGCTCAGGACAGGGGGGAACTGGAAACACCATATATTTT. It translates to CASSSGQGGTGNTIYF. The full variable domain, rest sourced from reference TRBV7-9 and TRBJ1-3, is DTGVSQNPRHKITKRGQNVTFRCDPISEHNRLYWYRQTLGQGPEFLTYFQNEAQLEKSRLLSDRFSAERPKGSFSTLEIQRTEQGDSAMYLCASSSGQGGTGNTIYFGEGSWLTVV.

V usage is TRBV4-1 and J usage is TRBJ2-3; D is possibly TRBD2 (6 bases). The germline V and J ends were trimmed by 0 bases and 1 base, with 11 bases remaining between them. CDR1 is MGHRA and CDR2 is YSYEKL in the germline V gene. This CDR3 contains 16 residues. CDR3 DNA sequence: TGCGCCAGCAGCCAAGACGGAGGGGTTCGCACAGATACGCAGTATTTT. It translates to CASSQDGGVRTDTQYF.

This sequence joins TRBV27 and TRBJ1-5; D uncertain. V dropped 5 bases and J dropped 4 bases, with 6 bases sitting between them. The CDR3 is made up of 12 amino acids. Germline CDR1 and CDR2: MNHEY and SMNVEV (reference sequence). The CDR3 coding sequence is TGTGCCAGCAGTGCGGGGAATCAGCCCCAGCATTTT. It is translated as CASSAGNQPQHF.

This chain joins TRBV7-3 and TRBJ2-3; D is unresolved. V lost 2 bases, J lost 1 base, and 7 bases lay in between. The CDR3 has 14 amino acids. Germline V gives CDR1 SGHTA, CDR2 FQGTGA. The chain's CDR3 is CASSLGVGTDTQYF. CDR3 DNA: TGTGCCAGCAGCTTAGGCGTTGGCACAGATACGCAGTATTTT.